This T cell receptor (beta chain) was identified during a study of naive and memory T cell subsets. Whole-study results and caveats: Gini index rose across naive, CM, EM and EMRA in CD4 and CD8. Naive repertoires, especially CD8, held a few larger clonotypes, possibly memory cells re-expressing CD45RA. In naive cells, over 90% of TCR sequences were seen only once.

This clonotype was counted ten times or more. Its target is unknown. The CDR3 consists of 13 residues. Between the trimmed V and J ends, which lost 6 bases and 2 bases, there was a span of 8 bases. The beta constant-region primer was an equimolar mix of two oligonucleotides covering TRBC1 and TRBC2. Ligated cDNA was amplified by four rounds of PCR with nested alpha and beta constant-region primers and SP2. A 12-nucleotide UMI and the SP2 primer were added to the cDNA 3' end by oligonucleotide ligation. TCRdb re-called the UMI-ligation and nested PCR reads with MiXCR, one entry per CDR3 protein. Of tens of thousands of distinct CDR3 sequences in the sample, roughly 10% were seen once.

This sequence was found in a human donor in good health. The chain is built from TRBV12-3 or TRBV12-4 and TRBJ1-3; a weak D match, TRBD1 (6 bases). Sequencing input: naive CD4+ T cells from blood. As DNA, the CDR3 is TGTGCCAGCAGGTACAGGGCTGGAAACACCATATATTTT. Amino acid sequence: CASRYRAGNTIYF.